These T cell receptor beta chains were read from a single sample in a study of blood T cell repertoires in COVID-19. Method: immunoSEQ multiplex PCR; TCRdb's copy keeps in-frame clones and lacks some. Of about 240,000 clones listed, 70% to 90% are singletons. The source material was peripheral blood. These receptors were taken from a man in his sixties with acute or convalescent COVID-19. Both conserved end residues are part of each CDR3. D genes are given only for firm matches. Clone size is not always given. Where it is, it says once, few, many or a class for expanded clones.

len,v_gene,abundance,j_gene,d_gene,CDR3aa,CDR3nt
15,TRBV27,-,TRBJ2-7,TRBD2,CASSLMGLPTYEQYF,TGTGCCAGCAGTTTAATGGGACTACCAACCTACGAGCAGTACTTC
12,TRBV6-2/TRBV6-3,-,TRBJ2-1,TRBD1,CASSWTGYEQFF,TGTGCCAGCAGTTGGACAGGGTATGAGCAGTTCTTC
13,TRBV12-3/TRBV12-4,-,TRBJ1-1,-,CASSIKRNTEAFF,TGTGCCAGCAGTATAAAGCGGAACACTGAAGCTTTCTTT
13,TRBV6-5,-,TRBJ2-5,TRBD1,CASRETGWPTQYF,TGTGCCAGCAGGGAGACAGGGTGGCCGACCCAGTACTTC
14,TRBV28,-,TRBJ2-7,TRBD2,CASRTSGRSYEQYF,TGTGCCAGCAGGACTAGCGGGAGGTCATACGAGCAGTACTTC
13,TRBV6-4,-,TRBJ2-7,-,CASSRDLGNEQYF,TGTGCCAGCAGTAGGGACTTGGGGAACGAGCAGTACTTC
14,TRBV18,-,TRBJ2-3,TRBD1,CASSPGQGTDTQYF,TGTGCCAGCTCACCGGGACAGGGCACAGATACGCAGTATTTT
15,TRBV4-1,-,TRBJ1-1,TRBD1,CASSRTGTGAFEAFF,TGCGCCAGCAGCCGTACCGGGACAGGGGCTTTTGAAGCTTTCTTT
15,TRBV6-5,-,TRBJ2-3,-,CATRPVGAGTDTQYF,TGTGCCACTCGGCCGGTCGGAGCGGGCACAGATACGCAGTATTTT
15,TRBV7-3,once,TRBJ2-2,-,CASSSTGSGTGELFF,TGTGCCAGCAGTTCAACAGGGTCGGGCACCGGGGAGCTGTTTTTT
12,TRBV25-1,once,TRBJ1-1,-,CASSDPFTEAFF,TGTGCCAGCAGTGACCCTTTCACTGAAGCTTTCTTT
18,TRBV4-2,many,TRBJ2-3,-,CASSLGSGGEGETDTQYF,TGTGCCAGCAGCCTAGGGTCCGGCGGGGAGGGGGAGACAGATACGCAGTATTTT
16,TRBV5-4,-,TRBJ2-5,TRBD1,CASSVDRGGRGETQYF,TGTGCCAGCAGCGTAGACAGGGGGGGCCGGGGAGAGACCCAGTACTTC
14,TRBV29-1,once,TRBJ2-7,TRBD1,CSVEGQGYSGEQYF,TGCAGCGTTGAGGGACAGGGTTACTCTGGGGAGCAGTACTTC
17,TRBV19,few,TRBJ1-5,-,CASTVMWGEASNQPQHF,TGTGCCAGTACGGTGATGTGGGGAGAAGCAAGCAATCAGCCCCAGCATTTT
15,TRBV6-2/TRBV6-3,-,TRBJ2-7,TRBD2,CASSLSGRKRHEQYF,TGTGCCAGCAGTTTAAGCGGGAGAAAGCGGCACGAGCAGTACTTC
15,TRBV3-1/TRBV3-2,-,TRBJ1-2,TRBD1,CASSPRTGQWYGYTF,TGTGCCAGCAGCCCTCGAACGGGACAGTGGTATGGCTACACCTTC
15,TRBV29-1,-,TRBJ1-2,TRBD1,CSVEDLKQGIYGYTF,TGCAGCGTTGAAGATCTTAAACAGGGGATCTATGGCTACACCTTC
14,TRBV2,-,TRBJ1-2,TRBD1,CASSDGTALYGYTF,TGTGCCAGCAGTGATGGGACAGCGCTTTATGGCTACACCTTC
16,TRBV5-1,-,TRBJ2-1,TRBD1,CASSSPGTGSINEQFF,TGCGCCAGCAGCTCCCCCGGGACAGGGTCGATTAATGAGCAGTTCTTC
13,TRBV3-1/TRBV3-2,-,TRBJ1-5,-,CASSQDLNQPQHF,TGTGCCAGCAGCCAAGATCTAAATCAGCCCCAGCATTTT
15,TRBV5-8,-,TRBJ1-6,TRBD1,CASSSEGTGGSPLHF,TGTGCCAGCAGCTCCGAGGGGACAGGGGGCTCACCCCTCCACTTT
16,TRBV6-2/TRBV6-3,-,TRBJ2-3,TRBD2,CASSYTRLAGTDTQYF,TGTGCCAGCAGTTATACCCGACTAGCGGGGACAGATACGCAGTATTTT
16,TRBV6-2/TRBV6-3,-,TRBJ2-1,TRBD1,CASSSRQGGSYNEQFF,TGTGCCAGCAGTTCCCGACAGGGGGGGTCCTACAATGAGCAGTTCTTC
14,TRBV29-1,-,TRBJ1-2,-,CSANTRNSNYGYTF,TGCAGCGCTAATACCCGGAACAGCAACTATGGCTACACCTTC
19,TRBV7-9,once,TRBJ2-7,TRBD2,CASSRLPGTSGSNSYEQYF,TGTGCCAGCAGCCGCCTTCCCGGGACTAGCGGGAGTAACTCCTACGAGCAGTACTTC
15,TRBV2,-,TRBJ1-1,-,CASSSQPGDNTEAFF,TGTGCCAGCAGTTCCCAGCCGGGGGACAACACTGAAGCTTTCTTT
14,TRBV5-1,few,TRBJ1-2,-,CASSPSGQLYGYTF,TGCGCCAGCAGCCCGAGCGGACAGCTCTATGGCTACACCTTC
14,TRBV6-2/TRBV6-3,-,TRBJ2-1,-,CASSWGGPYNEQFF,TGTGCCAGCAGCTGGGGGGGGCCCTACAATGAGCAGTTCTTC
11,TRBV28,once,TRBJ2-1,-,CASSASAVQFF,TGTGCCAGCAGTGCTTCAGCGGTTCAGTTCTTC
15,TRBV4-3,-,TRBJ1-1,-,CASSQDRGGNTEAFF,TGCGCCAGCAGCCAAGATCGGGGGGGGAACACTGAAGCTTTCTTT
14,TRBV6-2/TRBV6-3,few,TRBJ2-7,TRBD1,CASSYDRGFYEQYF,TGTGCCAGCAGTTACGACAGGGGGTTCTACGAGCAGTACTTC